This TCR beta chain was identified during a study of blood T cell repertoires in COVID-19. Assay: immunoSEQ multiplex PCR; the TCRdb copy retains only in-frame clones and omits some. The sample holds approximately 84,000 clones, 75% to 90% seen once. Per the germline V gene, CDR1 is SGHTA and CDR2 is FQGNSA. Deletions cut 2 bases from V and 3 bases from J, with 8 bases between. The CDR3 consists of 13 residues. This TCR came from a human donor in a cohort sampled during active COVID-19. The chain uses TRBV7-2 and TRBJ2-7; unclear D gene. Sequencing input: peripheral blood. The CDR3, as DNA: TGTGCCAGCAGCTTATCCTCAGGCTACGAGCAGTACTTC. Translated: CASSLSSGYEQYF.